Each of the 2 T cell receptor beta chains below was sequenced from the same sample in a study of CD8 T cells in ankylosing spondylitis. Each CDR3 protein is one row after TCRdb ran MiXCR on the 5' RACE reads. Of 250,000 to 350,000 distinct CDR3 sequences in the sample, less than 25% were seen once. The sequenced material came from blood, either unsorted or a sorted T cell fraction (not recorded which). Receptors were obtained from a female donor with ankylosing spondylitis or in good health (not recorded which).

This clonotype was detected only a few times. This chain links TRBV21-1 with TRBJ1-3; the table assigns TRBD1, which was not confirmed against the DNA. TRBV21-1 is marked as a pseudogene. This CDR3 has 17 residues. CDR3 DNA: TGTGCCAGCTCCGACGCAGGGGCCATATTCTCTGGAAACACCATATATTTT. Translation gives CASSDAGAIFSGNTIYF.

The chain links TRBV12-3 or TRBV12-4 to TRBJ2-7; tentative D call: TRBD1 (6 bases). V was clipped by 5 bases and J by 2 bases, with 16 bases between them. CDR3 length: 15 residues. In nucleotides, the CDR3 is TGTGCCAGCAGTCAATCAGGGGACGGGACCTACGAGCAGTACTTC. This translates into CASSQSGDGTYEQYF.